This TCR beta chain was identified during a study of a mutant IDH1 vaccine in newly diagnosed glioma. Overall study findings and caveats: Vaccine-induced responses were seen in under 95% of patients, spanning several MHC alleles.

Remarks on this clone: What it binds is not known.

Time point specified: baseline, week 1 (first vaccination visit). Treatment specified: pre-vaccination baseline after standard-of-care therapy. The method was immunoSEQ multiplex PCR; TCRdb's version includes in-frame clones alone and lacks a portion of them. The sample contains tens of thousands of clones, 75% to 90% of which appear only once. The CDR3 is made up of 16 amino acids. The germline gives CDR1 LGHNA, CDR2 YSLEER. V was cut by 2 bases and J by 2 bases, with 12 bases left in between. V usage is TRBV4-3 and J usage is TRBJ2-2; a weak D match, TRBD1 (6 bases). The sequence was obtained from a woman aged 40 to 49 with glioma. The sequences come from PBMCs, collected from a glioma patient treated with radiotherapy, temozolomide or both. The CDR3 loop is CASSQIMDRNTGELFF. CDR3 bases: TGCGCCAGCAGCCAAATAATGGACAGAAACACCGGGGAGCTGTTTTTT.